The source of this TCR beta chain is a study of a mutant IDH1 vaccine in newly diagnosed glioma. Study at large: Eight vaccine doses were administered to patients at weeks 1, 3, 5, 7, 11, 15, 19 and 23.

Time point denoted: week 11, during vaccination. Alongside topical imiquimod, each dose of vaccine comprised 300 ug of mutant IDH1 20-mer peptide. The donors had new WHO grade 3 or 4 astrocytomas; these were IDH1-mutant and ATRX-lost. The CDR3 covers 12 residues. V was clipped by 5 bases and J by 5 bases, with 10 bases between them. Germline V gene data show CDR1 as MNHNY and CDR2 as SVGAGI (reference sequence). The method was immunoSEQ multiplex PCR; TCRdb's version includes in-frame clones alone and lacks a portion of them. The sample carries 120,000 or so clones, around four fifths recorded once. As concerns this clone: Its antigen is not identified.

The TCR comes from a man aged 40-49 years with glioma. The sequencing here drew on PBMCs, taken from a glioma patient whose treatment included an IDH1 peptide vaccine. V is TRBV6-6 and J is TRBJ2-7, with D unresolved. CDR3 amino acids: CASSAPYDEQYF. DNA for the CDR3: TGTGCCAGCAGTGCCCCCTACGACGAGCAGTACTTC.